The clone carrying this T cell receptor (beta chain) was counted between two and nine times. Germline-derived CDR1 and CDR2 are SNHLY and FYNNEI. V lost 0 bases, J lost 7 bases, and 8 bases stayed unmatched. This CDR3 is 15 amino acids long. This sample stems from a study of control samples from healthy donors and cancer patients. Using immunoSEQ multiplex PCR, the repertoire was profiled, and TCRdb retains in-frame clones only, with some absent. The sample contains 90,000 to 100,000 clones, roughly four fifths of which appear only once. V and J are TRBV2 and TRBJ2-5, with 7 positions matching TRBD1. The receptor's source is a man in his sixties in good health. Sample: blood. The CDR3 loop is CASSEAGTVGATQYF. CDR3 in DNA: TGTGCCAGCAGTGAAGCGGGGACAGTGGGAGCGACCCAGTACTTC.